The rows below give T cell receptor beta chains drawn from one sample of a study of CD8+CD57+ T cells in acquired aplastic anemia. TCRdb redid the calling of the reads with MiXCR, one entry per CDR3 protein. This sample has some 190,000 distinct CDR3 sequences, with approximately 50% found just once. Material for sequencing was sorted CD4+, CD8+, or CD8+CD57+ T cells (not recorded which) from PBMCs. All receptors derive from a human donor in good health, serving as a control. Each CDR3 is given with its conserved first and last residue. The D gene is left open where the match is weak. Rows may omit the clone size; those that give it use once, few, many or a size class.

TGTGCCAGCAGTCGTCCACTATTAGAGCAGTTCTTC,CASSRPLLEQFF,.,.,TRBV6-1,TRBJ2-1
TGTGCCAGCAGCTTCAGGGCAGATACGCGGTATTTT,CASSFRADTRYF,.,few,TRBV7-2,TRBJ2-3
TGCGCCAGCAGCCCCAAGAGGGAGAGCTTGAACACTGAAGCTTTCTTT,CASSPKRESLNTEAFF,.,few,TRBV7-9,TRBJ1-1
TGTGCCATCAGTGGGTCCTCGGCAACCTCGGGCACAGATACGCAGTATTTT,CAISGSSATSGTDTQYF,.,.,TRBV10-3,TRBJ2-3
TGCAGTGCCAGCCGGGGGGGGCGGACTGAAGCTTTCTTT,CSASRGGRTEAFF,.,many,TRBV20-1,TRBJ1-1
TGCAGCGTTGAAGCCGGGGATTTTCCCGCCTACGAGCAGTACTTC,CSVEAGDFPAYEQYF,.,.,TRBV29-1,TRBJ2-7
TGTGCCAGTAGTAGAAGGGACAGAAAGCTTGAAGCTTTCTTT,CASSRRDRKLEAFF,TRBD1,many,TRBV19,TRBJ1-1
TGTGCCAGTAGTATAGGGAGGGGCAACACTGAAGCTTTCTTT,CASSIGRGNTEAFF,.,.,TRBV19,TRBJ1-1
TGTGCCAGCAGCACGACAGGGCCCTATAATTCACCCCTCCACTTT,CASSTTGPYNSPLHF,TRBD1,.,TRBV6-8,TRBJ1-6
TGTGCCAGTAGTACGGGGACAGGGACCCGCACAGATACGCAGTATTTT,CASSTGTGTRTDTQYF,TRBD1,.,TRBV19,TRBJ2-3
TGTGCCAGCAGCAAGACAGGGCGTGAGACCCAGTACTTC,CASSKTGRETQYF,TRBD1,.,TRBV7-9,TRBJ2-5
TGCGCCAGCAGCCCTGGGACAGGGGTTCGAAGAGCTTTCTTT,CASSPGTGVRRAFF,TRBD1,many,TRBV4-1,TRBJ1-1
TGTGCCACCAGCAGAGACCCCGGAGTGGAGACCCAGTACTTC,CATSRDPGVETQYF,.,many,TRBV15,TRBJ2-5
TGTGCCAGCAGCTTAGGACCCGGGACATTTTTCACAGATACGCAGTATTTT,CASSLGPGTFFTDTQYF,.,many,TRBV7-8,TRBJ2-3
TGTGCCCATCGACAGGGATCTTATAGCAATCAGCCCCAGCATTTT,CAHRQGSYSNQPQHF,TRBD1,few,TRBV30,TRBJ1-5
TGTGCCAGCAGCTCACGACTAGCTGGGCACTACGAGCAGTACTTC,CASSSRLAGHYEQYF,TRBD2,.,TRBV11-2,TRBJ2-7
TGCAGTGCTGAAGCGGGGTTAAAGACCCAGTACTTC,CSAEAGLKTQYF,TRBD2,.,TRBV20-1,TRBJ2-5
TGCAGCACCCGTGAGGGGGGGACTGAAGCTTTCTTT,CSTREGGTEAFF,.,.,TRBV29-1,TRBJ1-1
TGTGCCAGCAGTGAAGCAGGAGGGCAGGCCCCCTACAATGAGCAGTTCTTC,CASSEAGGQAPYNEQFF,.,.,TRBV25-1,TRBJ2-1
TGCGCCAGCAGCCAAGAATTGGAGGGGAGAGGGATAGCTCAAGAGACCCAGTACTTC,CASSQELEGRGIAQETQYF,.,many,TRBV4-3,TRBJ2-5
TGTGCCAGCAGCCCGGGACAGGGGGGCTTCCGCGAGCAGTACTTC,CASSPGQGGFREQYF,TRBD1,.,TRBV7-9,TRBJ2-7
TGTGCCAGCAGCTTGGGGCCGGGACAGAGCTCCACCGGGGAGCTGTTTTTT,CASSLGPGQSSTGELFF,TRBD1,.,TRBV5-6,TRBJ2-2
TGTGCCAGCAGCTGGACAGCGGGAGACTACAATGAGCAGTTCTTC,CASSWTAGDYNEQFF,TRBD2,.,TRBV7-2,TRBJ2-1
TGTGCCAGCGGCCCTCGGACAGGAGGGTCCTACGAGCAGTACTTC,CASGPRTGGSYEQYF,.,many,TRBV7-6,TRBJ2-7
TGTGCCAGCAGCCGGTGGGACAGGGGTTTGACACCGGGGGAGCTGTTTTTT,CASSRWDRGLTPGELFF,TRBD1,many,TRBV7-8,TRBJ2-2
TGTGCCAGCAGCTTAACCTCTTCAGATACGCAGTATTTT,CASSLTSSDTQYF,.,many,TRBV7-3,TRBJ2-3
TGTGCCAGCAGCGAGACAAGGGATCTAACCTACGAGCAGTACTTC,CASSETRDLTYEQYF,.,.,TRBV9,TRBJ2-7
TGTGCCAGCACGGGGGGAAATCAGCCCCAGCATTTT,CASTGGNQPQHF,.,.,TRBV2,TRBJ1-5
TGCGCCAGTACGCCGGGACAGGGAGTTGGTGGAAACACCATATATTTT,CASTPGQGVGGNTIYF,TRBD1,many,TRBV10-1,TRBJ1-3
TGTGCCAGCAGGAAGTCCGGTGGAGGCTACACCTTC,CASRKSGGGYTF,.,many,TRBV6-5,TRBJ1-2
TGTGCCAGCAGGACAGGGCGGGGGTATGGCTACACCTTC,CASRTGRGYGYTF,TRBD1,many,TRBV28,TRBJ1-2
TGCGCCAGCTCCCGGGCAGGGGTTACCTACAATGAGCAGTTCTTC,CASSRAGVTYNEQFF,.,.,TRBV5-1,TRBJ2-1
TGTGCCAGCAGGGAGAGTAGGCAGTGGGATGAGCAGTTCTTC,CASRESRQWDEQFF,.,.,TRBV2,TRBJ2-1
TGTGCCAGCAGAGGGATCGCACTGCATAGCAATCAGCCCCAGCATTTT,CASRGIALHSNQPQHF,.,.,TRBV27,TRBJ1-5
TGTGCCAGCAGCTGGGCCTACAATGAGCAGTTCTTC,CASSWAYNEQFF,.,.,TRBV7-2,TRBJ2-1
TGTGCCAGCAGCGCTGGACAGGGGGCCTACAATGAGCAGTTCTTC,CASSAGQGAYNEQFF,TRBD1,once,TRBV7-9,TRBJ2-1
TGTGCCAGCAGCTTAAACCCTAAGTCACCCCTCCACTTT,CASSLNPKSPLHF,.,once,TRBV7-2,TRBJ1-6
TGTGCCAGCATTGTGATTCCCACAGGTACGCAGTATTTT,CASIVIPTGTQYF,.,.,TRBV2,TRBJ2-3
TGCGCCAGCAGCTTTTACGGGGGGGCAGGAGATACGCAGTATTTT,CASSFYGGAGDTQYF,TRBD2,many,TRBV5-1,TRBJ2-3